What follows are 29 T cell receptor beta chains derived from one specimen sequenced in a study of CD8 T cells in ankylosing spondylitis. TCRdb fed the 5' RACE reads into MiXCR, producing one record per CDR3 protein. The sample lists 450,000 or so distinct CDR3 sequences; approximately 26% were seen once. Overall study results and limits: The study identified a TCR beta motif of eight highly homologous variants that appeared characteristic of ankylosing spondylitis blood.

These receptors' antigens are unknown. The specimen was blood, either unsorted or a sorted T cell fraction (not recorded which). These receptors were collected from a male donor with ankylosing spondylitis.

Many counts were recorded for this clonotype. The genes are TRBV29-1 and TRBJ2-1; weak D call: TRBD2 (5 bases). CDR3 length: 14 residues. Per germline, CDR1 SQVTM and CDR2 ANQGSEA. Deletions cut 1 base from V and 8 bases from J, with 15 bases between. CDR3 amino acids: CSVEGRSGFHEQFF. Written as DNA, the CDR3 is TGCAGCGTTGAAGGTCGGTCGGGATTCCATGAGCAGTTCTTC.

V is TRBV29-1 and J is TRBJ1-2; D ambiguous. V was pared by 4 bases and J by 8 bases, with 11 bases between. Germline V gene lookup returns CDR1 SQVTM and CDR2 ANQGSEA. This CDR3 is built from 11 residues. CDR3 protein: CSVGEGLGYTF. CDR3 in DNA: TGCAGCGTTGGGGAGGGTTTGGGCTACACCTTC.

This clonotype turned up a few times. The genes are TRBV5-1 and TRBJ1-2, with D unresolved. This CDR3 spans 14 amino acids. The germline V and J ends were trimmed by 0 bases and 3 bases, with 9 bases remaining between them. Germline V gene sequence: CDR1 SGHRS, CDR2 YFSETQ. The CDR3 DNA reads as TGCGCCAGCAGCTTGGATGGAGCCTACTATGGCTACACCTTC. Translated, it gives CASSLDGAYYGYTF.

There are a few counts of this clonotype. The chain recombines TRBV24-1 with TRBJ2-3, with D maybe TRBD1 (6 bases). CDR1 is KGHDR and CDR2 is SFDVKD in the germline V gene. Trimming removed 4 bases at V and 3 bases at J, with 10 bases between. The CDR3 has 14 residues. The CDR3 protein is CATSDRDITDTQYF. The CDR3 bases are TGTGCCACCAGTGACAGGGACATTACAGATACGCAGTATTTT.

The chain joins TRBV18 to TRBJ1-1, with D maybe TRBD1 (6 bases). Trimming took off 3 bases at V and 3 bases at J, with 11 bases between the two ends. Germline V gene sequence: CDR1 KGHSH, CDR2 LQKENI. The length of the CDR3 is 14 residues. The DNA for the CDR3 is TGTGCCAGCTCACCCGGAAGGGGGGACACTGAAGCTTTCTTT. This codes for CASSPGRGDTEAFF.

This clonotype turned up a few times. J is TRBJ2-1 and V is TRBV5-1; a possible D gene is TRBD2 (6 bases). CDR3 size: 17 residues. The germline CDR1 and CDR2 sequences are SGHRS and YFSETQ. Deletions cut 3 bases from V and 4 bases from J, with 20 bases between. CDR3 region: CASSSMGDGGVYNEQFF. The DNA for the CDR3 is TGCGCCAGCAGCTCCATGGGAGACGGAGGGGTATACAATGAGCAGTTCTTC.

The V gene is TRBV5-6, the J gene TRBJ1-5; D unclear. From germline, CDR1 is SGHDT and CDR2 YYEEEE. CDR3 length equals 15 residues. Trimming removed 2 bases at V and 1 base at J, with 10 bases between. The CDR3 DNA reads TGTGCCAGCAGCTTCGGCATTCCGAGCAATCAGCCCCAGCATTTT. This encodes CASSFGIPSNQPQHF.

The chain couples TRBV2 to TRBJ2-3; TRBD2 matches at 9 bases. This CDR3 spans 14 amino acids. Germline V gene data show CDR1 as SNHLY and CDR2 as FYNNEI. Losses at the gene ends were 11 bases for V and 6 bases for J; bases not matched to a gene: 12. CDR3 DNA sequence: TGTGCCTCTGCAATAGCGGGAGAGGACGATACGCAGTATTTT. Its protein is CASAIAGEDDTQYF.

The V call is TRBV2, the J call TRBJ1-5, with a weak D call TRBD1 (6 bases). Germline-derived CDR1 and CDR2 are SNHLY and FYNNEI. V was cut by 4 bases and J by 5 bases, with 12 bases left in between. The CDR3 runs to 14 residues. CDR3 DNA: TGTGCCAGCAGTGGGGACAACGAGTATCAGCCCCAGCATTTT. Encoded protein: CASSGDNEYQPQHF.

This clonotype was detected only a few times. This chain uses TRBV10-2 with TRBJ2-1, with 11 nucleotides matching TRBD2. The CDR3 contains 14 residues. The germline V gene has CDR1 WSHSY and CDR2 SAAADI. Trimming took 7 bases from V and 7 from J; bases not matched to a gene: 6. The chain's CDR3 is CASKLAGDGNEQFF. Written as DNA, the CDR3 is TGCGCCAGCAAACTAGCGGGAGATGGAAATGAGCAGTTCTTC.

The rearrangement links TRBV18 to TRBJ2-7; the D gene is possibly TRBD1 (5 bases). Trimming pared 0 bases from V and 5 bases from J, leaving 11 bases between. CDR1 KGHSH and CDR2 LQKENI come from the germline V gene. The CDR3 runs to 14 residues. CDR3 residues: CASSPPDQGHEQYF. CDR3 DNA sequence: TGTGCCAGCTCACCACCGGATCAGGGCCACGAGCAGTACTTC.

V is TRBV12-5 and J is TRBJ2-1; no reliable D call. The CDR3 spans 16 residues. Trimming took 0 bases from V and 7 from J, leaving 16 bases between them. Looked up from germline, CDR1 is LGHNT and CDR2 is FRNRAP. CDR3 region: CASGLVGNRGRNEQFF. The CDR3 DNA reads as TGTGCTAGTGGTTTGGTTGGGAACCGTGGCCGAAATGAGCAGTTCTTC.

This clonotype was seen more than once but under ten times. The rearrangement links TRBV20-1 to TRBJ1-6, with a weak D call TRBD1 (6 bases). There are 14 residues in the CDR3. Between the trimmed V and J ends, which lost 5 bases and 7 bases, there was a span of 15 bases. CDR1 and CDR2 (germline): DFQATT, SNEGSKA (reference sequence). The CDR3 DNA sequence: TGCAGTGCTGGGGAGGACAGCAACAATTCACCCCTCCACTTT. It yields the protein CSAGEDSNNSPLHF.

At least ten counts were recorded for this clonotype. The V gene is TRBV7-2, the J gene TRBJ1-1; no definite D call. The CDR3 covers 12 residues. Germline CDR1 SGHTA, CDR2 FQGNSA. V was shortened by 3 bases and J by 11 bases, with 13 bases between the two germline ends. Here the CDR3 reads CASSLTRSGAFF. CDR3 nucleotides: TGTGCCAGCAGCTTGACGCGGTCCGGGGCTTTCTTT.

The chain recombines TRBV18 with TRBJ2-3, with D unresolved. The CDR3 length is 19 residues. With 2 bases removed from V and 2 bases from J, the gap between germline ends came to 23 bases. The V gene's germline CDR1 is KGHSH and CDR2 LQKENI. CDR3 nucleotides: TGTGCCAGCTCACCAGTCGTTGCTGGTCGACCATCTGTCACAGATACGCAGTATTTT. Its translation is CASSPVVAGRPSVTDTQYF.

This clonotype was found a few times. The J gene is TRBJ2-3, the V gene TRBV10-1, with D tentatively TRBD2 (6 bases). This CDR3 spans 15 amino acids. V was clipped by 3 bases and J by 6 bases, with 16 bases between them. The germline gives CDR1 WNHNN, CDR2 SYGVQD (reference sequence). The CDR3 bases are TGCGCCAGCAGTGAACCAGGAGGGGTTCGGGATACGCAGTATTTT. This sequence encodes CASSEPGGVRDTQYF.

In its sample, this clonotype was seen a few times. The chain uses TRBV20-1 and TRBJ2-1, with 11 positions matching TRBD2. This CDR3 region has 13 residues. Germline V gene lookup returns CDR1 DFQATT and CDR2 SNEGSKA (reference sequence). The CDR3 DNA sequence: TGCATTCTTAGCGGGAGGGCCTTCGATGAGCAGTTCTTC. It yields the protein CILSGRAFDEQFF.

V is TRBV27 and J is TRBJ2-3; D perhaps matches TRBD2 (6 bases). Between the trimmed V and J ends, which lost 6 bases and 5 bases, there was a span of 15 bases. Per the germline V gene, CDR1 is MNHEY and CDR2 is SMNVEV (reference sequence). The CDR3 has 14 residues. Written as DNA, the CDR3 is TGTGCCAGCAGACGGGAGCTGCTGGGAGATACGCAGTATTTT. It specifies CASRRELLGDTQYF.

This chain connects TRBV27 to TRBJ2-3, with D possibly being TRBD1 (5 bases). Germline V gene data show CDR1 as MNHEY and CDR2 as SMNVEV (reference sequence). V was trimmed by 3 bases and J by 2 bases, leaving 9 bases between them. The CDR3 is made up of 14 amino acids. This chain's CDR3 is CASSFRATTDTQYF. CDR3 nucleotides: TGTGCCAGCAGTTTCAGGGCTACCACAGATACGCAGTATTTT.

The rearrangement links TRBV29-1 to TRBJ2-3; TRBD2 matches at 9 bases. Germline assignment: CDR1 SQVTM and CDR2 ANQGSEA. The CDR3 has 18 residues. The trim removed 1 base at V and 6 bases at J, leaving 17 bases unmatched. The CDR3 spells CSVEGISGRGVTLDTQYF. Here the CDR3 DNA reads TGCAGCGTTGAAGGAATTAGCGGGAGAGGCGTCACATTGGATACGCAGTATTTT.

DNA of the CDR3: TGTGCCAGCTCACCAGGGGTTGTCGGGAGGGCCGGAGAAAGAGGCTACGAGCAGTACGTC. This codes for CASSPGVVGRAGERGYEQYV. The chain couples TRBV18 to TRBJ2-7, with TRBD2 matching 8 bases. CDR3 length: 20 residues. In germline, CDR1 is KGHSH, CDR2 LQKENI. V dropped 2 bases and J dropped 3; count of bases not matched to a gene: 21.

The rearrangement joins TRBV7-2 to TRBJ1-4; TRBD1 agrees at 7 bases. Germline lookup yields CDR1 SGHTA and CDR2 FQGNSA. The CDR3 contains 14 residues. With V trimmed by 3 bases and J by 8 bases, 6 bases remained unmatched. CDR3 sequence reads: CASSLTGMREKLFF. The CDR3 DNA is TGTGCCAGCAGCTTGACAGGGATGCGAGAAAAACTGTTTTTT.

The V gene is TRBV19, the J gene TRBJ2-1; 8 nucleotides align to TRBD1. Trimming removed 6 bases from V and 0 bases from J; junction bases left unmatched: 7. The CDR3 covers 16 residues. The germline V gene has CDR1 LNHDA and CDR2 SQIVND (reference sequence). The CDR3 is CASRPEGQGSYNEQFF. The CDR3 bases are TGTGCCAGTAGACCAGAAGGACAGGGCTCCTACAATGAGCAGTTCTTC.

Note on this clonotype: At one of its ends the junction is not consistent with the germline gene, which may arise from a read error. The chain employs TRBV7-9 and TRBJ2-5, with 7 bases fitting TRBD1. In germline, CDR1 is SEHNR, CDR2 FQNEAQ (reference sequence). The CDR3 sequence is 15 residues long. The CDR3 reads CASSIAGTVQETQYF. In DNA, the CDR3 is TGTGCCAGCAGCATAGCCGGGACAGTGCAAGAGACCCAGTACTTC.

The chain couples TRBV5-1 to TRBJ2-3, with D uncertain. Germline values: CDR1 SGHRS, CDR2 YFSETQ. The length of the CDR3 is 15 residues. V lost 2 bases, J lost 4 bases, and 14 bases lay in between. The CDR3 protein is CASSFSSPVPDTQYF. CDR3 coding DNA: TGCGCCAGCAGCTTTTCCAGCCCGGTCCCAGATACGCAGTATTTT.

CDR3 DNA: TGTGCCAGCAGTCCCTCGGGACAGGGGGCTTCCGAGCAGTACTTC. This encodes CASSPSGQGASEQYF. The chain combines TRBV28 with TRBJ2-7; 12 bases are shared with TRBD1. The CDR3 runs to 15 residues. J was trimmed by 6 bases and V by 5 bases; bases with no gene match: 8. Germline loops: CDR1 MDHEN, CDR2 SYDVKM.

The chain has TRBV24-1 and TRBJ2-3; 10 bases match TRBD1. The CDR3 length is 16 residues. CDR1 is KGHDR, CDR2 SFDVKD, per germline. After removal of 3 bases from V and 1 base from J, the junction contained 3 bases not matched to a gene. The CDR3 coding sequence is TGTGCCACCAGTGATACCGGGACAGGGGGCACAGATACGCAGTATTTT. This sequence encodes CATSDTGTGGTDTQYF.

This clonotype was observed a handful of times. The rearrangement links TRBV5-1 to TRBJ1-2, with 11 bases aligning to TRBD1. Germline V CDR1 and CDR2: SGHRS, YFSETQ. The length of the CDR3 is 16 residues. The ends lost 4 bases at V and 7 bases at J; junction bases unmatched: 12. CDR3 in amino acids: CASSQDRGQGTRGYTF. The CDR3 DNA reads TGCGCCAGCAGCCAGGACAGGGGGCAGGGAACTCGTGGCTACACCTTC.

The chain links TRBV10-3 to TRBJ1-3; 10 bases are shared with TRBD1. The germline V gene has CDR1 ENHRY and CDR2 SYGVKD. V lost 6 bases to trimming and J lost 7 bases; unmatched junction nucleotides: 6. The length of the CDR3 is 14 residues. The CDR3 coding sequence is TGTGCCATCAGAGATCTGGACAGGGGGAACACCATATATTTT. Translated, it gives CAIRDLDRGNTIYF.